This TCR beta chain derives from a study of blood T cell repertoires in COVID-19. Study context: Donors in the United States, Italy and Spain gave samples during acute or convalescent COVID-19. T cells, B-cell-depleted T cells, or PBMCs supplied cDNA or gDNA.

Sequencing was performed with immunoSEQ multiplex PCR; in TCRdb, only in-frame clones are kept and a portion is missing. The sample consists of more than 80,000 clones, about nine tenths of them appearing once. J lost 3 bases, V lost 2 bases, and 5 bases had no gene match. Germline V gene data show CDR1 as SGHDT and CDR2 as YYEEEE. The CDR3 runs to 14 residues. The sequence was collected from a human donor with active COVID-19. The donor label of this sample is uncertain. The specimen was peripheral blood. The gene calls are TRBV5-6 and TRBJ2-7; 7 bases are shared with TRBD1. The CDR3 protein is CASSLWDRSYEQYF. The CDR3 DNA is TGTGCCAGCAGCTTATGGGACAGAAGCTACGAGCAGTACTTC.